These T cell receptor beta chains were read from a single sample in a study of beta chain features in type 1 diabetes. The method was immunoSEQ multiplex PCR; TCRdb's version includes in-frame clones alone and lacks a portion of them. The table lists approximately 100,000 clones, roughly 28% of them singletons. Sequencing used central memory CD4+ T cells from blood. These receptors all stem from a woman younger than 35 with type 1 diabetes. Both conserved end residues are part of each CDR3. Clone sizes are given selectively: once, few, many, or a class where the clone is expanded.

TRBJ2-3 | TRBV29-1 | NA | CSVAREGLADTQYF
TRBJ1-1 | TRBV7-2 | few | CASSSTTGNTEAFF
TRBJ2-7 | TRBV7-2 | few | CASSSHGQAYEQYF
TRBJ2-1 | TRBV10-3 | few | CAIGGKTSGTGNEQFF
TRBJ2-2 | TRBV7-9 | NA | CATHPGQGANTGELFF
TRBJ2-1 | TRBV15 | NA | CATGVLAGVQKEQFF
TRBJ2-7 | TRBV5-6 | NA | CASSLRGTGWYEQYF
TRBJ2-1 | TRBV30 | NA | CAWALGLAGGDEQFF
TRBJ2-1 | TRBV4-1 | few | CASSPQGGQGQFF
TRBJ1-1 | TRBV6-5 | NA | CASSEGQTPEAFF
TRBJ1-5 | TRBV5-1 | NA | CASRADRGGGPQHF
TRBJ2-2 | TRBV9 | few | CASSNTGTSVTGELFF
TRBJ2-3 | TRBV5-1 | NA | CASSLALAGGPDTQYF
TRBJ1-5 | TRBV2 | few | CASSTGFNQPQHF
TRBJ1-2 | TRBV4-3 | NA | CASSQDAQGIVGGYTF
TRBJ1-5 | TRBV2 | few | CASSEGGQPQHF
TRBJ1-5 | TRBV7-8 | NA | CASSLTGTAHQPQHF
TRBJ1-1 | TRBV5-1 | NA | CASRYGQLNTEAFF
TRBJ2-5 | TRBV10-2 | NA | CASSEGSGLGYQETQYF
TRBJ2-5 | TRBV18 | NA | CASSPREGLIKTQYF
TRBJ2-5 | TRBV15 | NA | CATSRDSGRGRQETQYF
TRBJ2-7 | TRBV5-4 | NA | CASSRGTDSSYEQYF
TRBJ2-1 | TRBV7-9 | few | CASSSRGTSGNEQFF
TRBJ2-3 | TRBV9 | few | CASSVVADTQYF
TRBJ2-2 | TRBV19 | NA | CASLRAPGTGELFF
TRBJ2-3 | TRBV2 | NA | CASSWGPDTQYF
TRBJ2-1 | TRBV2 | few | CASRGTSGSIGEQFF
TRBJ2-5 | TRBV12-5 | NA | CASGPGWETQYF
TRBJ1-2 | TRBV6-6 | NA | CASSPTGLGGYTF
TRBJ2-1 | TRBV7-2 | few | CASRPPGRANNEQFF
TRBJ2-7 | TRBV7-9 | NA | CASSPNRDSKSYEQYF
TRBJ2-7 | TRBV28 | few | CASSLWSQGQSYEQYF
TRBJ2-7 | TRBV5-6 | NA | CASSMGGLGEYEQYF
TRBJ1-1 | TRBV11-2 | few | CASSVKGQADTEAFF
TRBJ2-7 | TRBV10-2 | NA | CASSDEGLGAYEQYF
TRBJ1-2 | TRBV30 | few | CAWRSSGKGYTF
TRBJ2-5 | TRBV7-2 | few | CASSQQGGQETQYF
TRBJ1-5 | TRBV28 | few | CASIGGTHSNQPQHF
TRBJ2-2 | TRBV18 | NA | CASSPGVWRDTGELFF
TRBJ2-5 | TRBV27 | once | CASSQQGWEETQYF
TRBJ2-7 | TRBV7-8 | NA | CASSSGLGTGAYEQYF
TRBJ1-5 | TRBV2 | NA | CASSEKNRVGQPQHF
TRBJ2-3 | TRBV2 | NA | CASSGQGTDTQYF
TRBJ1-2 | TRBV25-1 | few | CASSPVTRNYGYTF
TRBJ2-5 | TRBV19 | NA | CASSMGDRRQETQYF
TRBJ2-7 | TRBV20-1 | few | CSARGTYEQYF
TRBJ1-5 | TRBV28 | NA | CASSPGQGNQPQHF
TRBJ2-2 | TRBV5-5 | few | CASSLDRGSTGGELFF
TRBJ2-3 | TRBV5-4 | NA | CASSLASGRTDTQYF
TRBJ2-2 | TRBV6-5 | NA | CASTPPGGTGELFF
TRBJ2-1 | TRBV5-1 | NA | CASASGGTYNEQFF
TRBJ1-5 | TRBV28 | few | CASSSGGGVDQPQHF
TRBJ1-5 | TRBV6-1 | NA | CASSVQDKQPQHF
TRBJ2-1 | TRBV7-2 | few | CASSPGTSGRGEQFF